This TCR beta chain was documented in a study of human T cells and chemical hapten exposure. Study in general: It was small differences in pooled library volume that mainly caused per-sample TCR yields to vary.

The time point here: patch test 1, 2 weeks after DPC sensitization. Treatment of the sample: therapeutic diphenylcyclopropenone sensitization with weekly scalp DPC. Donors were 18 to 70-year-old alopecia patients suitable for DPC. In the library, unique molecular identifiers were attached to individual cDNA molecules. TCRdb re-analysed the RACE reads in MiXCR, keeping a single row per CDR3 protein. The data hold about 340,000 distinct CDR3 sequences, with under 8% observed a single time. V was shortened by 4 bases and J by 4 bases, with 13 bases between the two germline ends. Germline V gives CDR1 SGHAT, CDR2 FQNNGV. The CDR3 spans 15 residues. This clonotype was seen at least ten times.

This TCR was sampled from a young woman with alopecia areata. Some clones in this sample may be carry-over from other donors' samples. Sequencing used whole blood, obtained in connection with sensitization to the hapten diphenylcyclopropenone (DPC). This sequence joins TRBV11-2 and TRBJ2-2, with D possibly being TRBD1 (7 bases). CDR3 sequence (DNA): TGTGCCAGCAGCTACACAGGGGAGGTCACCGGGGAGCTGTTTTTT. Residues: CASSYTGEVTGELFF.